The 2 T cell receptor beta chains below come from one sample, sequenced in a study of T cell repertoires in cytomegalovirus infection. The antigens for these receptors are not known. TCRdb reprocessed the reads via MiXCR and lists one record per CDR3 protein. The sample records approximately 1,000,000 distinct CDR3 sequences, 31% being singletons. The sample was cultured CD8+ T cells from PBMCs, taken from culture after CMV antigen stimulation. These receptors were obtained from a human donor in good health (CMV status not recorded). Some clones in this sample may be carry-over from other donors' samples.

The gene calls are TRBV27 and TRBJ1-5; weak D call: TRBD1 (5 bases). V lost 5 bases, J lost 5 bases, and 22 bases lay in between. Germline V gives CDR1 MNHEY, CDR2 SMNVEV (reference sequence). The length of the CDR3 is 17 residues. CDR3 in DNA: TGTGCCAGCAGTCCCCCAATCAGGGAAGGTAGTGATCAGCCCCAGCATTTT. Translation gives CASSPPIREGSDQPQHF.

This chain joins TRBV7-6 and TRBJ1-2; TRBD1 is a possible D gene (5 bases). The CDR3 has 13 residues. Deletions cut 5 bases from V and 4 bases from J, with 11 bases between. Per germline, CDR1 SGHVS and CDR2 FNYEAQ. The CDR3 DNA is TGTGCCAGCAGCCCGACAGAGTCCTATGGCTACACCTTC. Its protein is CASSPTESYGYTF.